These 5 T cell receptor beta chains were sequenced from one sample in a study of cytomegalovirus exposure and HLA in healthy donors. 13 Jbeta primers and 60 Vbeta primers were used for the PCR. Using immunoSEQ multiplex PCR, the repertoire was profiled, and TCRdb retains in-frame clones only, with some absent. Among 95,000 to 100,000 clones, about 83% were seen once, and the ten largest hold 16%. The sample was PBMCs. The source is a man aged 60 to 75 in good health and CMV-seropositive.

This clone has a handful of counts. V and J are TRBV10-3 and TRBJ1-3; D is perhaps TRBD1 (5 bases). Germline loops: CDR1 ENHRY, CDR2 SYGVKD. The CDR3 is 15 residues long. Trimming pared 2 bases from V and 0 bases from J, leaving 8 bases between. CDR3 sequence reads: CAISEGHLSGNTIYF. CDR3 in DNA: TGTGCCATCAGTGAGGGACACCTCTCTGGAAACACCATATATTTT.

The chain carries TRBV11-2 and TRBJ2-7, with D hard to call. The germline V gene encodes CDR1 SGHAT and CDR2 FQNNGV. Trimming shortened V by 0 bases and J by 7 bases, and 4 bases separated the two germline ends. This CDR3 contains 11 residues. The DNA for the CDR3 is TGTGCCAGCAGCTTAGAGAGGGAGCAGTACTTC. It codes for CASSLEREQYF.

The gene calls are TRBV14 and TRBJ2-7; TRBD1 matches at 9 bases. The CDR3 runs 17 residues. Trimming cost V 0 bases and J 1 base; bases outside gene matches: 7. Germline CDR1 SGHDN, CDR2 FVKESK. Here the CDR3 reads CASSQDLGTGRSYEQYF. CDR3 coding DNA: TGTGCCAGCAGCCAAGATCTAGGGACAGGGAGGTCCTACGAGCAGTACTTC. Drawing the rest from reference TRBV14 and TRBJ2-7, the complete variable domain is EAGVTQFPSHSVIEKGQTVTLRCDPISGHDNLYWYRRVMGKEIKFLLHFVKESKQDESGMPNNRFLAERTGGTYSTLKVQPAELEDSGVYFCASSQDLGTGRSYEQYFGPGTRLTVT.

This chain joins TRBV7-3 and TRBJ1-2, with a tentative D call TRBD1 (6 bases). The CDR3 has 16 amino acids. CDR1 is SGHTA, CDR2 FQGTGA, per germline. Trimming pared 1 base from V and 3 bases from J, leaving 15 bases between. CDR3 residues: CASSLRGRTDYYGYTF. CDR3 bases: TGTGCCAGCAGCTTAAGGGGACGGACAGACTACTATGGCTACACCTTC.

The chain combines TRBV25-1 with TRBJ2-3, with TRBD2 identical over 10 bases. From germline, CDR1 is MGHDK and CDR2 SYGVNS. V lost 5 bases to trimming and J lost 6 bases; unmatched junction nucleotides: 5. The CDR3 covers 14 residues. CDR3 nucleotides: TGTGCCAGCAGTCTTAGCGGGGGGCGGGATACGCAGTATTTT. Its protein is CASSLSGGRDTQYF.